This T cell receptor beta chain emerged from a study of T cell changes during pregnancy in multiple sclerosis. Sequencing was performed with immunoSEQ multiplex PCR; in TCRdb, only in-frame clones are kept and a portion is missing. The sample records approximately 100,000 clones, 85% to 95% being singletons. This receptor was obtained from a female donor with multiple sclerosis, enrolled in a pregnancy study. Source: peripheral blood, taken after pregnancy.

The CDR3 region has the DNA TGCGCCAGCAGCCCAATACTAGCGGGAGACTACAATGAGCAGTTCTTC. It is translated as CASSPILAGDYNEQFF. This sequence joins TRBV5-1 and TRBJ2-1; 11 bases are shared with TRBD2. The germline CDR1 and CDR2 sequences are SGHRS and YFSETQ. Trimming cost V 4 bases and J 3 bases; bases outside gene matches: 6. The CDR3 sequence is 16 residues long.